What follows describes a single T cell receptor beta chain. What it binds is unknown. Between the trimmed V and J ends, which lost 4 bases and 6 bases, there was a span of 18 bases. The V gene's germline CDR1 is SGHDT and CDR2 YYEEEE. The CDR3 contains 15 residues. The data stem from a study of identical twins. Study-wide results and caveats: Its conclusions, products of cross-sectional statistical analysis, did not come from following the same donors.

The authors used template switching to add a universal primer site and gave cDNA unique molecular identifiers. TCRdb itself ran the 5' RACE reads through MiXCR, one entry per CDR3 protein. The sample consists of about 340,000 distinct CDR3 sequences, around 9% of them appearing once. Sequenced material: naive T cells sorted from blood. The receptor was derived from a woman in her forties or fifties in good health. V gene TRBV5-6 combines with J gene TRBJ2-3; TRBD1 might be the D (5 bases). This chain's CDR3 is CASSLYRQPQDTQYF. In DNA, the CDR3 is TGTGCCAGCAGCCTATACCGACAGCCCCAGGATACGCAGTATTTT.